This is a list of T cell receptor beta chains from one sample in a study of shared clonotypes between healthy human individuals. Clones were sequenced by immunoSEQ multiplex PCR, and TCRdb holds only the in-frame ones, with some missing. This sample yields millions of clones, of which over 85% are seen a single time; more than 0.95% belongs to the top ten. Material: naive CD8+ T cells sorted from blood. The receptors were gathered from a man aged 18 to 29 in good health. Each CDR3 is given with its conserved first and last residue. A D gene is named only where the DNA matches it firmly. Clone size appears in some rows only: once, few, many, or a class for an expanded clone.

clone_size j_call d_call v_call cdr3_nt cdr3_aa
. TRBJ1-1 . TRBV19 TGTGCCAGTAGTATCGAGGGGAGCACTGAAGCTTTCTTT CASSIEGSTEAFF
. TRBJ2-7 . TRBV4-1 TGCGCCAGCAGCCAAGTTTACCCCCGAGATACTCTCTACGAGCAGTACTTC CASSQVYPRDTLYEQYF
. TRBJ1-6 TRBD1 TRBV29-1 TGCAGCGTTGAAGATCTTGGGACAGGGCGTTCACCCCTCCACTTT CSVEDLGTGRSPLHF
. TRBJ1-6 . TRBV4-3 TGCGCCAGCAGCCGGCTGGTCGACGAGACAACTTCACCCCTCCACTTT CASSRLVDETTSPLHF
. TRBJ1-2 TRBD1 TRBV30 TGTGCCTGGCGTCCCGCGGGACAGGGGCTCTACGGCTACACCTTC CAWRPAGQGLYGYTF
. TRBJ2-2 TRBD2 TRBV13 TGTGCCAGCAGCTCCGGGACTAGCAAGGTGCTGTTTTTT CASSSGTSKVLFF
. TRBJ2-7 TRBD1 TRBV28 TGTGCCAGCAGTCTGGGACAGGGGGTCTACGAGCAGTACTTC CASSLGQGVYEQYF
. TRBJ2-7 TRBD1 TRBV27 TGTGCCAGCAGTGTGACAGGGGGGAGCTCCTACGAGCAGTACTTC CASSVTGGSSYEQYF
. TRBJ1-1 . TRBV7-8 TGTGCCAGCAGCTTAATGGGCACTGAAGCTTTCTTT CASSLMGTEAFF
. TRBJ1-2 TRBD1 TRBV6-5 TGTGCCAGCAGCCCCGGGACAGGGTCGTCCTATGGCTACACCTTC CASSPGTGSSYGYTF
. TRBJ2-3 . TRBV9 TGTGCCAGCAGCGTAGTGGGGTCTATTACAGATACGCAGTATTTT CASSVVGSITDTQYF
. TRBJ1-1 . TRBV12-1 TGTGCCAGCAGCAAAGGGGGATCGTGTATAACTGAAGCTTTCTTT CASSKGGSCITEAFF
. TRBJ1-5 . TRBV5-6 TGTGCCAGCAGCGGGGGGGACAGCAATCAGCCCCAGCATTTT CASSGGDSNQPQHF
. TRBJ2-7 . TRBV6-5 TGTGCCAGCAACCCTTTCGGATCCTACGAGCAGTACTTC CASNPFGSYEQYF
. TRBJ1-1 . TRBV19 TGTGCCAGTACCTGGGTCGGAGGGAACACTGAAGCTTTCTTT CASTWVGGNTEAFF
many TRBJ1-6 . TRBV5-4 TGTGCCAGCAGGGACCTCGTTTCACCCCTCCACTTT CASRDLVSPLHF
. TRBJ1-5 . TRBV28 TGTGCCAGCACCCAGGGGAGTCAGCCCCAGCATTTT CASTQGSQPQHF
. TRBJ1-2 TRBD1 TRBV4-1 TGCGCCAGCAGCCAAGCGTGGGACAGCGGGAAGGGCTACACCTTC CASSQAWDSGKGYTF
. TRBJ2-5 . TRBV11-2 TGTGCCAGCAGCAACGATCCGGGATCCCAAGAGACCCAGTACTTC CASSNDPGSQETQYF
once TRBJ2-7 . TRBV4-1 TGCGCCAGCAGCCAAGTAGAAGGGACCTACGAGCAGTACTTC CASSQVEGTYEQYF
. TRBJ2-1 . TRBV29-1 TGCAGCGTTGAAGGGAGGGCCTACAATGAGCAGTTCTTC CSVEGRAYNEQFF
. TRBJ1-2 TRBD1 TRBV25-1 TGTGCCAGCAGTGAATCCCGACAGGGGGAAACTTACTATGGCTACACCTTC CASSESRQGETYYGYTF
. TRBJ1-6 . TRBV4-1 TGCGCCAGCAGCCAAGAAGGAGGCGGGACTTTCTATAATTCACCCCTCCACTTT CASSQEGGGTFYNSPLHF
. TRBJ2-7 . TRBV19 TGTGCCAGTAGTCCGGGGAGACACTACGAGCAGTACTTC CASSPGRHYEQYF
. TRBJ1-2 . TRBV9 TGTGCCAGCAGCCCGTGGACCGGTAACTATGGCTACACCTTC CASSPWTGNYGYTF
. TRBJ1-1 . TRBV7-9 TGTGCCAGCAGCCGAGGGGGATGGGGAATGAACACTGAAGCTTTCTTT CASSRGGWGMNTEAFF
. TRBJ1-1 . TRBV25-1 TGTGCCAGCAGTGAATCAGGGGATCAAACTGAAGCTTTCTTT CASSESGDQTEAFF
once TRBJ1-3 . TRBV11-2 TGTGCCAGCAGCTTAGATTCCAGTACAGGAAACACCATATATTTT CASSLDSSTGNTIYF
. TRBJ2-3 . TRBV6-6 TGTGCCAGCAGTTCCCAGACCGACACAGATACGCAGTATTTT CASSSQTDTDTQYF
. TRBJ2-1 TRBD1 TRBV11-2 TGTGCCAGCAGCTTTCAGGGGGCCGCTGAGCAGTTCTTC CASSFQGAAEQFF
once TRBJ2-4 . TRBV2 TGTGCCAGCACCGATGGTGGACTAGCCAAAAACATTCAGTACTTC CASTDGGLAKNIQYF
. TRBJ2-2 . TRBV7-8 TGTGCCAGCAGCTTAACTGGGAACACCGGGGAGCTGTTTTTT CASSLTGNTGELFF
. TRBJ1-2 . TRBV4-1 TGCGCCAGCAGCCAAGACAGGGGTAGGGTCTATGGCTACACCTTC CASSQDRGRVYGYTF
. TRBJ2-1 TRBD2 TRBV5-1 TGCGCCAGCAGTGAATGGCTAGCGGGACACAATGAGCAGTTCTTC CASSEWLAGHNEQFF
few TRBJ1-6 TRBD1 TRBV2 TGTGCCAGCATAACAGGGGGCGAGTTTGATAATTCACCCCTCCACTTT CASITGGEFDNSPLHF
once TRBJ1-2 . TRBV30 TGTGCCTGGAACCTAGGATCGGGGGGCTATGGCTACACCTTC CAWNLGSGGYGYTF
once TRBJ1-1 . TRBV27 TGTGCCAGCAGTGCGGGACCGGCGAACACTGAAGCTTTCTTT CASSAGPANTEAFF
. TRBJ2-2 . TRBV11-1 TGTGCCAGCAGCCACGACGGGGTAGGAGCCGGGGAGCTGTTTTTT CASSHDGVGAGELFF
. TRBJ2-2 . TRBV7-9 TGTGCCAGCAGCTTACGTGGCGGGGAGCTGTTTTTT CASSLRGGELFF
. TRBJ2-7 TRBD1 TRBV7-9 TGTGCCAGCAGCTTTGGACAGGGGGATAGCTACGAGCAGTACTTC CASSFGQGDSYEQYF
. TRBJ2-7 TRBD2 TRBV27 TGTGCCAGCAGTTTAGGCGGGAGGGTCTACGAGCAGTACTTC CASSLGGRVYEQYF
. TRBJ2-7 TRBD1 TRBV5-4 TGTGCCAGCAGCTTGGTGACAGGGACCTTATCCTACGAGCAGTACTTC CASSLVTGTLSYEQYF
. TRBJ1-2 . TRBV30 TGTGCCTGGAGTCCCTCCCCGGGCTACACCTTC CAWSPSPGYTF
. TRBJ1-2 TRBD1 TRBV27 TGTGCCAGCAGTTCCGGGACAGGGTTCCAGGGCTACACCTTC CASSSGTGFQGYTF
few TRBJ1-5 TRBD1 TRBV6-1 TGTGCCAGCAGTTTGCAGGGGGCTCACCAGCCCCAGCATTTT CASSLQGAHQPQHF
. TRBJ2-7 . TRBV7-9 TGTGCCAGCAGCTTAGCGACGGGGGGCAAGACCTACGAGCAGTACTTC CASSLATGGKTYEQYF
. TRBJ1-1 . TRBV4-1 TGCGCCAGCAGCCAAGGACAGAGAAACACTGAAGCTTTCTTT CASSQGQRNTEAFF
. TRBJ2-7 . TRBV4-3 TGCGCCAGCAGCCAAGGGGGGGGCGGCGAGCAGTACTTC CASSQGGGGEQYF
. TRBJ1-1 . TRBV6-6 TGTGCCAGCAGGGGATTGGACACTGAAGCTTTCTTT CASRGLDTEAFF
once TRBJ1-2 . TRBV1 TGCACCAGCAGCCAAGAGTCCGCCGGGAACTATGGCTACACCTTC CTSSQESAGNYGYTF